This T cell receptor (beta chain) came from a study of T-cell reconstitution after alpha-beta-depleted transplantation in children. V gave up 7 bases and J gave up 3 bases; unmatched junction bases: 6. CDR1 and CDR2 from the germline V gene are MDHEN and SYDVKM. The CDR3 is 15 residues long. A remark on this clonotype: Its target is unknown.

Preparing the TCRbeta library involved the use of unique molecular identifiers. TCRdb re-called the PCR reads through MiXCR, storing one row per CDR3 protein. The profile shows fewer than 700,000 distinct CDR3 sequences, about 23% of them singletons. General study findings and limits: Some patients showed high day-60 TCRbeta diversity, which derived from surviving recipient T cells and thymic progenitors. Several hundred rapidly expanded clones from non-depleted graft cells reportedly supplied alpha-beta T cells about two months post-transplant. Newly made T cells mostly supplied T-cell counts and diversity one year after transplant.

The TCR comes from a boy under three years old who had a stem cell transplant for acute myeloid leukemia, so the T cells may come from the graft donor. The specimen comprised PBMCs, mostly from graft donor cells, sampled 360 days after TCRalphabeta/CD19-depleted stem cell transplant. The J gene is TRBJ1-1, the V gene TRBV28, with 12 bases aligning to TRBD1. The CDR3 sequence is CASTPGQGAHTEAFF. As DNA, the CDR3 is TGTGCCAGCACTCCGGGACAGGGGGCGCACACTGAAGCTTTCTTT.